This T cell receptor beta chain was captured in a study of molecular identifiers for immune sequencing clone quantification. Study as a whole: Across replicate runs, RNA obtained from about 21,000 or 97,000 naive CD8 cells was divided into five, with four undergoing sequencing.

This clonotype was found once. The target antigen is unknown. This sequence may be a read error, since a much larger clone differs from it by one base. Since no conserved phenylalanine or tryptophan closes the CDR3, a read error is the likely cause. General study results and limits: Whereas clones above 20 RNA copies held under 1% of naive-cell molecules, they held over 97% of effector molecules.

Germline V gives CDR1 SGHRS, CDR2 YFSETQ. This CDR3 is built from 13 residues. The germline V and J ends were trimmed by 0 bases and 2 bases, with 5 bases remaining between them. Generation of bulk TCR libraries relied on previously described methods and listed TCR primers. One entry per CDR3 protein, called by TCRdb with MiXCR from the PCR reads. The sample includes some 100,000 distinct CDR3 sequences, roughly a third of them seen just once. The sample consisted of naive CD8+ T cells from blood, with Jurkat cell RNA spiked in. Described subset: FACS-sorted CD8+CD4-CCR7+CD45RA+ naive T cells. The rearrangement uses TRBV5-1 and TRBJ1-1, with unresolved D. The origin of this receptor is a human donor in good health. Some libraries in this study had Jurkat cell RNA spiked in. The CDR3 nucleotides are TGCGCCAGCAGCTTGGGCATTAACACTGAAGCTTTCATT. Translation: CASSLGINTEAFI.